The 3 T cell receptor beta chains below all came from one sample that was sequenced in a study of a mutant IDH1 vaccine in newly diagnosed glioma. The time point: week 35, safety follow-up. Each dose delivered 300 ug of mutant IDH1 20-mer peptide subcutaneously with imiquimod. Their recognized antigens are unknown. The data were produced by immunoSEQ multiplex PCR, yet TCRdb's version contains in-frame clones alone and is incomplete. The repertoire holds 41,000 or so clones, with around 91% as singletons. Sequences were derived from PBMCs, sampled from a glioma patient whose treatment included an IDH1 peptide vaccine. The receptors come from a man aged 40-55 years with glioma.

The J gene is TRBJ2-5, the V gene TRBV7-3; unclear D gene. Trimming took 5 bases from V and 0 from J, leaving 4 bases between them. The CDR3 loop spans 12 amino acids. Germline V gene data show CDR1 as SGHTA and CDR2 as FQGTGA. The CDR3 sequence is CASSPNQETQYF. Written as DNA, the CDR3 is TGTGCCAGCAGCCCAAACCAAGAGACCCAGTACTTC.

This chain uses TRBV9 with TRBJ2-1; tentatively, D is TRBD1 (5 bases). V was cut by 0 bases and J by 8 bases, with 15 bases left in between. Germline CDR1 reads SGDLS; CDR2 reads YYNGEE. This CDR3 is built from 15 residues. The CDR3 bases are TGTGCCAGCAGCGTAGGAGACAGCCCATGGGATGAGCAGTTCTTC. Protein sequence: CASSVGDSPWDEQFF.

The chain uses TRBV15 and TRBJ2-7; the match to TRBD2 covers 8 bases. This CDR3 region has 16 residues. Germline loops: CDR1 LNHNV, CDR2 YYDKDF (reference sequence). The ends lost 0 bases at V and 4 bases at J; junction bases unmatched: 8. CDR3 coding DNA: TGTGCCACCAGCAGAGATTGGCGGGGGGTAGGATACGAGCAGTACGTC. Protein sequence: CATSRDWRGVGYEQYV.